This TCR beta chain was retrieved from a study of vaccination and CD4 T cells after COVID-19. Study overall: Subjects got two shots of BNT162b2 or mRNA-1273 vaccine. Post-vaccination sampling time points for a few convalescent patients were day 14 and days 161 to 241. Post-vaccine sample collection happened at a median of about 10 weeks after dose two, ranging 14 to 241.

TCRdb re-derived calls from the PCR reads in MiXCR, one entry per CDR3 protein. Found here are about 39,000 distinct CDR3 sequences, around 35% of them singletons; the top ten hold approximately 5%. This clonotype came up a few times. What it recognizes is unknown. Regarding the study as a whole: In convalescent patients, 304 of 307 vaccine-specific clones were mono-reactive for SARS-CoV-2 spike.

Documented time point: late sampling 161 to 241 days after vaccination in three convalescent patients. The receptor was derived from a human donor who had recovered from COVID-19. The specimen was CD4+ T cells from blood, collected about 7 months after SARS-CoV-2 vaccination.

This CDR3 is CSARAPRFWVEGTSGSFFQETQYF. Written as DNA, the CDR3 is TGCAGTGCTAGAGCCCCCCGTTTTTGGGTCGAAGGGACTAGCGGGAGTTTTTTCCAAGAGACCCAGTACTTC. The chain carries TRBV20-1 and TRBJ2-5; 14 bases line up with TRBD2. This CDR3 spans 24 amino acids. V shed 1 base, J shed 1 base, and the junction held 26 bases outside the gene matches. Germline CDR1 is DFQATT and CDR2 is SNEGSKA (reference sequence).